These 32 T cell receptor beta chains were all obtained from the same sample, sequenced in a study of PD-1 blockade in classical Hodgkin lymphoma. Time point of the sample: cycle 4 day 1 (C4D1), after more than five weeks of nivolumab. With no exception, relapse followed autologous stem cell transplantation in all patients, and brentuximab vedotin exposure varied. Generated by immunoSEQ multiplex PCR, the TCRdb table keeps only in-frame clones and is missing some. Of 100,000 or so clones detected, approximately 89% appear once; the ten largest clones hold over 15%. Sequenced here: peripheral blood mononuclear cells (PBMCs), sampled before the fourth cycle of nivolumab. The origin of the receptors is a human donor with classical Hodgkin lymphoma.

This chain connects TRBV6-5 to TRBJ2-7, with D possibly matching TRBD1 (6 bases). This CDR3 is built from 15 residues. Trimming pared 7 bases from V and 1 base from J, leaving 17 bases between. The germline V gene has CDR1 MNHEY and CDR2 SVGAGI. The CDR3 coding sequence is TGTGCCAGCATTTATCACTCAGGGGAATCCTACGAGCAGTACTTC. Translation: CASIYHSGESYEQYF.

The rearrangement links TRBV6-6 to TRBJ2-1; D may match TRBD1 or TRBD2 (5 bases each). Germline V gene lookup returns CDR1 MNHNY and CDR2 SVGAGI (reference sequence). Deletions cut 0 bases from V and 10 bases from J, with 16 bases between. The CDR3 sequence is 15 residues long. The CDR3 here is CASSYSGPQRGEQFF. The CDR3 region has the DNA TGTGCCAGCAGTTACTCGGGACCGCAGCGCGGGGAGCAGTTCTTC.

This clone was counted between two and nine times. The chain has TRBV6-1 and TRBJ1-2; no clear D. Trimming pared 2 bases from V and 0 bases from J, leaving 10 bases between. Germline CDR1 MNHNS, CDR2 SASEGT. The CDR3 contains 15 residues. The DNA of the CDR3 is TGTGCCAGCAGTGAAATTGCAACCTCTAACTATGGCTACACCTTC. The encoded protein is CASSEIATSNYGYTF.

V and J are TRBV7-2 and TRBJ2-5, with D maybe TRBD2 (7 bases). There are 15 residues in the CDR3. Trimming took off 3 bases at V and 0 bases at J, with 11 bases between the two ends. Germline lookup yields CDR1 SGHTA and CDR2 FQGNSA. The CDR3 loop reads CASSFGGHHQETQYF. As DNA, the CDR3 is TGTGCCAGCAGCTTCGGGGGGCACCACCAAGAGACCCAGTACTTC.

The V call is TRBV7-9, the J call TRBJ2-1; TRBD2 matches 9 bases. The CDR3 sequence is 16 residues long. The V gene end was trimmed by 0 bases and the J gene end by 6 bases; junction bases not matched to a gene: 6. The germline gives CDR1 SEHNR, CDR2 FQNEAQ (reference sequence). As DNA, the CDR3 is TGTGCCAGCAGCTTAGCCCGGCTAGCGGGGATCAATGAGCAGTTCTTC. This gives the protein CASSLARLAGINEQFF. Drawing the rest from reference TRBV7-9 and TRBJ2-1, the complete variable domain is DTGVSQNPRHKITKRGQNVTFRCDPISEHNRLYWYRQTLGQGPEFLTYFQNEAQLEKSRLLSDRFSAERPKGSFSTLEIQRTEQGDSAMYLCASSLARLAGINEQFFGPGTRLTVL.

The rearrangement uses TRBV6-1 and TRBJ1-3, with 7 bases lining up with TRBD1. The germline gives CDR1 MNHNS, CDR2 SASEGT. Trimming removed 6 bases from V and 2 bases from J; junction bases left unmatched: 1. CDR3 length: 13 amino acids. The CDR3 DNA sequence: TGTGCCAGCAGGACAGGGACTGGAAACACCATATATTTT. Its protein is CASRTGTGNTIYF.

This rearrangement joins TRBV19 to TRBJ2-7; 10 nucleotides align to TRBD1. Per germline, CDR1 LNHDA and CDR2 SQIVND (reference sequence). V dropped 4 bases and J dropped 2; count of bases not matched to a gene: 5. The CDR3 is made up of 15 amino acids. The DNA of the CDR3 is TGTGCCAGTAGTAGGGGACAGGGGCGGCCCTACGAGCAGTACTTC. It encodes CASSRGQGRPYEQYF.

This clone was detected once. V is TRBV5-1 and J is TRBJ1-1; D unresolved. This CDR3 is built from 13 residues. V was cut by 2 bases and J by 1 base, with 6 bases left in between. Germline V gene sequence: CDR1 SGHRS, CDR2 YFSETQ. The CDR3 nucleotides are TGCGCCAGCAGCTTTGAGGCGAACACTGAAGCTTTCTTT. This sequence encodes CASSFEANTEAFF.

This rearrangement joins TRBV6-5 to TRBJ2-1; 14 bases align to TRBD2. Germline-derived CDR1 and CDR2 are MNHEY and SVGAGI. The CDR3 contains 16 residues. After removal of 2 bases from V and 7 bases from J, the junction contained 4 bases not matched to a gene. CDR3 bases: TGTGCCAGCAGTTACCTAGGGACTAGCGGGAGTAATGAGCAGTTCTTC. It codes for CASSYLGTSGSNEQFF.

The chain has TRBV11-2 and TRBJ2-1; D possibly corresponds to TRBD2 (6 bases). The CDR3 runs to 13 residues. CDR1 SGHAT and CDR2 FQNNGV come from the germline V gene. V was cut by 8 bases and J by 12 bases, with 20 bases left in between. The DNA for the CDR3 is TGTGCCAGCGGGACTTGGGTTTCTGTCGGGCAGTTCTTC. Amino acids: CASGTWVSVGQFF.

The gene calls are TRBV14 and TRBJ2-3, with 9 bases fitting TRBD1. Trimming removed 0 bases from V and 5 bases from J; junction bases left unmatched: 6. This CDR3 region has 16 residues. Germline loops: CDR1 SGHDN, CDR2 FVKESK. CDR3 amino acids: CASSQEATGGRDTQYF. The CDR3 DNA reads TGTGCCAGCAGCCAAGAAGCGACAGGGGGGCGAGATACGCAGTATTTT.

The CDR3 region is CASRSPTSGPSYEQYF. As DNA, the CDR3 is TGTGCCAGCCGGTCGCCGACTAGCGGTCCTTCCTACGAGCAGTACTTC. The V and J genes are TRBV18 and TRBJ2-7; 9 nucleotides match TRBD2. J was trimmed by 1 base and V by 8 bases; bases with no gene match: 12. CDR1 and CDR2 (germline): KGHSH, LQKENI. There are 16 residues in the CDR3.

This clone was counted a single time. This chain joins TRBV19 and TRBJ2-5; 9 nucleotides agree with TRBD2. The junction had 11 bases not matched to a gene; V was cut back by 8 bases and J by 4 bases. The germline gives CDR1 LNHDA, CDR2 SQIVND (reference sequence). This CDR3 spans 15 amino acids. The DNA of the CDR3 is TGTGCCAGTTCTAGGCTAGCGGGACGGGGAGAGACCCAGTACTTC. Translated, it gives CASSRLAGRGETQYF.

A note on this clone: The same CDR3 also results from other DNA sequences found in this sample. This chain links TRBV4-1 with TRBJ1-2, with D possibly TRBD1 on 5 matching bases. The CDR3 extends over 15 amino acids. Germline lookup yields CDR1 MGHRA and CDR2 YSYEKL. With 0 bases removed from V and 2 bases from J, the gap between germline ends came to 10 bases. CDR3 loop: CASSQERGRNYGYTF. DNA for the CDR3: TGCGCCAGCAGCCAAGAAAGGGGTCGAAACTATGGCTACACCTTC.

The rearrangement joins TRBV29-1 to TRBJ2-5, with D unclear. The CDR3 totals 14 residues. Germline V gene data show CDR1 as SQVTM and CDR2 as ANQGSEA. Trimming cost V 1 base and J 5 bases, with 14 bases left between them. CDR3 sequence (DNA): TGCAGCGTTGAAGCTCAATGGACCGGGGAGACCCAGTACTTC. As protein: CSVEAQWTGETQYF. The whole variable domain, filled in from reference TRBV29-1 and TRBJ2-5, reads SAVISQKPSRDICQRGTSLTIQCQVDSQVTMMFWYRQQPGQSLTLIATANQGSEATYESGFVIDKFPISRPNLTFSTLTVSNMSPEDSSIYLCSVEAQWTGETQYFGPGTRLLVL.

The rearrangement links TRBV27 to TRBJ1-1; D unresolved. This CDR3 spans 15 amino acids. V was clipped by 3 bases and J by 4 bases, with 15 bases between them. The germline gives CDR1 MNHEY, CDR2 SMNVEV (reference sequence). CDR3 region: CASSLYPPPSTEAFF. DNA of the CDR3: TGTGCCAGCAGTTTGTATCCGCCTCCCTCCACTGAAGCTTTCTTT.

The genes are TRBV5-4 and TRBJ2-4; D not resolved. Trimming shortened V by 0 bases and J by 11 bases, and 12 bases separated the two germline ends. There are 13 residues in the CDR3. Germline CDR1 SGHNT, CDR2 YYREEE (reference sequence). The CDR3 spells CASSLDSAVVQYF. The DNA for the CDR3 is TGTGCCAGCAGCTTGGATTCCGCGGTTGTTCAGTACTTC.

The CDR3 nucleotides read TGTGCCAGCAGCTTAGATCATGGGAACACTGAAGCTTTCTTT. Translation gives CASSLDHGNTEAFF. The rearrangement joins TRBV11-3 to TRBJ1-1; D is uncertain. CDR3 length equals 14 residues. CDR1 and CDR2 (germline): SGHNT, YENEEA. V lost 0 bases to trimming and J lost 1 base, with 6 bases between them.

This chain joins TRBV19 and TRBJ1-1, with unresolved D. Germline V gene data show CDR1 as LNHDA and CDR2 as SQIVND (reference sequence). V shed 5 bases and J shed 5 bases, with 9 bases lying between them. The CDR3 is 12 amino acids. The DNA for the CDR3 is TGTGCCAGTAGTGACCCTCGGACTGAAGCTTTCTTT. It is translated as CASSDPRTEAFF.

As DNA, the CDR3 is TGCGCCAGCAGCAAAGGGGACAACTACGAGCAGTACTTC. It encodes CASSKGDNYEQYF. V gene TRBV5-1 combines with J gene TRBJ2-7, with D maybe TRBD1 (6 bases). CDR3 length: 13 amino acids. Germline assignment: CDR1 SGHRS and CDR2 YFSETQ. V lost 4 bases, J lost 3 bases, and 11 bases lay in between.

The genes are TRBV7-9 and TRBJ1-5, with no clear D. The V end was cut by 0 bases, the J end by 4 bases, with 4 bases between. The CDR3 covers 13 residues. Germline CDR1 SEHNR, CDR2 FQNEAQ (reference sequence). The CDR3 nucleotides read TGTGCCAGCAGCTTAGCCCATAATCAGCCCCAGCATTTT. Protein sequence: CASSLAHNQPQHF.

The chain links TRBV6-5 to TRBJ2-5, with D possibly being TRBD2 (5 bases). Germline assignment: CDR1 MNHEY and CDR2 SVGAGI. Trimming pared 6 bases from V and 2 bases from J, leaving 13 bases between. The CDR3 has 14 amino acids. The CDR3 DNA reads as TGTGCCAGCAGGAGAGGGATTGGTCAAGAGACCCAGTACTTC. It yields the protein CASRRGIGQETQYF.

This chain links TRBV27 with TRBJ1-2; 8 nucleotides agree with TRBD1. Germline V gene sequence: CDR1 MNHEY, CDR2 SMNVEV (reference sequence). V lost 2 bases and J lost 4; bases outside the gene matches: 9. This CDR3 is built from 16 residues. The CDR3 region has the DNA TGTGCCAGCAGTTTAACCCAGGGGGCTTCGGGCTATGGCTACACCTTC. This sequence encodes CASSLTQGASGYGYTF.

The chain has TRBV7-6 and TRBJ1-4, with 8 bases that match TRBD1. V was clipped by 2 bases and J by 7 bases; unmatched bases: 3. The CDR3 has 14 amino acids. The V gene's germline CDR1 is SGHVS and CDR2 FNYEAQ. Written as DNA, the CDR3 is TGTGCCAGCAGCTTAAGGACAGGGAGTGAAAAACTGTTTTTT. This sequence encodes CASSLRTGSEKLFF.

The chain combines TRBV11-1 with TRBJ2-1; a possible D gene is TRBD1 (6 bases). Germline assignment: CDR1 SGHAT and CDR2 FQDESV (reference sequence). The CDR3 length is 15 residues. V was trimmed by 5 bases and J by 1 base, leaving 12 bases between them. The CDR3 DNA follows: TGTGCCAGCAGCCCGGTAAGGGGGTCCTACAATGAGCAGTTCTTC. This encodes CASSPVRGSYNEQFF.

The rearrangement uses TRBV25-1 and TRBJ2-3; TRBD2 agrees at 7 bases. The trim removed 6 bases at V and 1 base at J, leaving 13 bases unmatched. The germline V gene encodes CDR1 MGHDK and CDR2 SYGVNS. The CDR3 consists of 17 residues. The CDR3 coding sequence is TGTGCCAGCAGCCACGGCGCACGCGGGAGTGGCACAGATACGCAGTATTTT. Encoded protein: CASSHGARGSGTDTQYF. Full variable domain (outside the CDR3, taken from reference TRBV25-1 and TRBJ2-3): EADIYQTPRYLVIGTGKKITLECSQTMGHDKMYWYQQDPGMELHLIHYSYGVNSTEKGDLSSESTVSRIRTEHFPLTLESARPSHTSQYLCASSHGARGSGTDTQYFGPGTRLTVL.

The V gene is TRBV7-6, the J gene TRBJ1-3, with a possible D match to TRBD1 (5 bases). From germline, CDR1 is SGHVS and CDR2 FNYEAQ. V was cut by 5 bases and J by 2 bases, with 16 bases left in between. This CDR3 has 16 amino acids. For the CDR3, the DNA is TGTGCCAGCAGCACAAGACCGGGACGCGCTGGAAACACCATATATTTT. Amino acids: CASSTRPGRAGNTIYF.

The chain uses TRBV5-1 and TRBJ2-1; 10 bases line up with TRBD2. V lost 3 bases and J lost 6; bases outside the gene matches: 6. This CDR3 contains 15 residues. Germline V CDR1 and CDR2: SGHRS, YFSETQ. CDR3 region: CASSSRGLAPNEQFF. For the CDR3, the DNA is TGCGCCAGCAGCTCACGGGGACTAGCGCCCAATGAGCAGTTCTTC.

The table lists this clone with a count of one. The chain employs TRBV4-2 and TRBJ2-1, with 7 bases identical to TRBD2. Per germline, CDR1 LGHNA and CDR2 YNFKEQ. The V gene end was trimmed by 1 base and the J gene end by 6 bases; junction bases not matched to a gene: 3. This CDR3 comprises 14 residues. This CDR3 reads CASSQGWGGNEQFF. CDR3 DNA sequence: TGTGCCAGCAGCCAAGGGTGGGGGGGCAATGAGCAGTTCTTC.

The CDR3 nucleotides read TGTGCCAGCAGCCAAGAACTTAGCCCTTGGGTCCAGTTCTTC. Protein sequence: CASSQELSPWVQFF. This chain uses TRBV14 with TRBJ2-1, with no clear D. The CDR3 consists of 14 residues. Germline V gene lookup returns CDR1 SGHDN and CDR2 FVKESK. Trimming took off 0 bases at V and 13 bases at J, with 16 bases between the two ends.

The chain recombines TRBV30 with TRBJ2-7, with a weak D call TRBD1 (5 bases). The CDR3 runs to 13 residues. The ends were cut back, 2 bases at V and 6 bases at J, with 14 bases in the middle. The germline V gene encodes CDR1 GTSNPN and CDR2 SVGIG (reference sequence). CDR3 loop: CAWSPQGPGEQYF. Here the CDR3 DNA reads TGTGCCTGGAGTCCCCAGGGCCCCGGCGAGCAGTACTTC.

The chain carries TRBV5-5 and TRBJ2-2, with D possibly matching TRBD2 (6 bases). V lost 3 bases and J 2 bases, leaving 8 bases between the germline ends. Looked up from germline, CDR1 is SGHKS and CDR2 is YYEKEE (reference sequence). This CDR3 contains 14 residues. CDR3 in DNA: TGTGCCAGCAGCTGGGACTCTAACACCGGGGAGCTGTTTTTT. Protein sequence: CASSWDSNTGELFF.